This passage covers 22 T cell receptor beta chains from one sample sequenced in a study of CD4 T cells in relation to SARS-CoV-2 and coronaviruses. The method was immunoSEQ multiplex PCR; TCRdb's version includes in-frame clones alone and lacks a portion of them. This sample has 60,000 or so clones; 94% occur once, and the top ten carry 0.11% to 0.15%. The unexposed donors gave CD4+ T cells in 2011-2018, prior to COVID-19. The sequenced sample was naive CD4+ T cells from PBMCs. The subset is: naive CD4+ T cells isolated by negative enrichment. The source is a human donor in good health.

The V call is TRBV19, the J call TRBJ2-1; 8 bases fit TRBD1. There are 15 residues in the CDR3. V shed 3 bases and J 9 bases; nucleotides not matched to a gene: 10. Germline CDR1 is LNHDA and CDR2 is SQIVND (reference sequence). For the CDR3, the DNA is TGTGCCAGTAGTATTCTTGGCCAGGGGGCCGCTGAGCAGTTCTTC. Amino acid sequence: CASSILGQGAAEQFF.

The rearrangement uses TRBV11-2 and TRBJ2-4; TRBD1 matches 10 bases. CDR3 length: 14 amino acids. Germline CDR1 reads SGHAT; CDR2 reads FQNNGV. The junction had 2 bases not matched to a gene; V was cut back by 3 bases and J by 6 bases. CDR3 bases: TGTGCCAGCAGCTTGGACAGGGGGGGAAACATTCAGTACTTC. It encodes CASSLDRGGNIQYF.

This chain connects TRBV30 to TRBJ2-7; D call uncertain. Trimming pared 2 bases from V and 3 bases from J, leaving 8 bases between. CDR1 is GTSNPN, CDR2 SVGIG, per germline (reference sequence). The CDR3 consists of 12 residues. The CDR3 protein is CAWSSWGYEQYF. DNA of the CDR3: TGTGCCTGGAGTTCCTGGGGCTACGAGCAGTACTTC. Based on the CDR3 plus reference TRBV30 and TRBJ2-7, the full variable domain is SQTIHQWPATLVQPVGSPLSLECTVEGTSNPNLYWYRQAAGRGLQLLFYSVGIGQISSEVPQNLSASRPQDRQFILSSKKLLLSDSGFYLCAWSSWGYEQYFGPGTRLTVT.

The chain recombines TRBV28 with TRBJ1-2; D gene uncertain. V was cut by 4 bases and J by 3 bases, with 9 bases left in between. Germline CDR1 reads MDHEN; CDR2 reads SYDVKM. The CDR3 consists of 13 residues. The CDR3 sequence: CASSSANDYGYTF. As DNA, the CDR3 is TGTGCCAGCAGTTCCGCAAACGACTATGGCTACACCTTC.

CDR3: CASSQTGGLFF. The CDR3 DNA follows: TGTGCCAGCTCACAAACAGGGGGGTTGTTCTTC. The V gene is TRBV18, the J gene TRBJ2-1, with 8 bases identical to TRBD1. Germline trimming cut 4 bases from V and 15 bases from J; bases unmatched to any gene: 5. Germline assignment: CDR1 KGHSH and CDR2 LQKENI. The CDR3 covers 11 residues.

This chain uses TRBV7-9 with TRBJ2-1, with TRBD2 matching 11 bases. Germline CDR1 reads SEHNR; CDR2 reads FQNEAQ (reference sequence). This CDR3 is 15 amino acids long. V dropped 6 bases and J dropped 8; count of bases not matched to a gene: 9. This CDR3 is CASRPTSGSVYEQFF. As DNA, the CDR3 is TGTGCCAGCAGACCAACTAGCGGGAGCGTTTATGAGCAGTTCTTC.

This clone was observed once. V is TRBV29-1 and J is TRBJ1-1, with 10 bases identical to TRBD1. J was trimmed by 0 bases and V by 7 bases; bases with no gene match: 2. Germline assignment: CDR1 SQVTM and CDR2 ANQGSEA. This CDR3 comprises 13 residues. CDR3 protein: CSAGQGMNTEAFF. CDR3 DNA sequence: TGCAGCGCGGGACAGGGGATGAACACTGAAGCTTTCTTT.

This chain joins TRBV5-1 and TRBJ2-2; no clear D gene. Trimming left V 0 bases short and J 3 bases short, with 12 bases between. Germline V gene sequence: CDR1 SGHRS, CDR2 YFSETQ. The CDR3 contains 16 residues. CDR3 in amino acids: CASSLVLSSYTGELFF. CDR3 bases: TGCGCCAGCAGCTTGGTACTCAGCAGTTACACCGGGGAGCTGTTTTTT.

The J gene is TRBJ2-7, the V gene TRBV18; D not certain. The CDR3 is made up of 13 amino acids. V lost 3 bases, J lost 3 bases, and 9 bases lay in between. Germline CDR1 KGHSH, CDR2 LQKENI. CDR3 loop: CASSPDGRYEQYF. CDR3 nucleotide sequence: TGTGCCAGCTCACCTGACGGACGCTACGAGCAGTACTTC.

In DNA, the CDR3 is TGTGCCAGCAGTGAATTCGGACAGGGTTCTCTCAACATTCAGTACTTC. Amino acid sequence: CASSEFGQGSLNIQYF. This chain connects TRBV6-1 to TRBJ2-4; 8 bases are a match to TRBD1. The CDR3 is made up of 16 amino acids. The trim removed 2 bases at V and 7 bases at J, leaving 10 bases unmatched. CDR1 is MNHNS, CDR2 SASEGT, per germline.

The V call is TRBV24-1, the J call TRBJ1-4; no definite D call. V gave up 2 bases and J gave up 7 bases, with 10 bases separating them. Germline CDR1 and CDR2: KGHDR and SFDVKD. The CDR3 is made up of 14 amino acids. Here the CDR3 reads CATSDSRNGEKLFF. Written as DNA, the CDR3 is TGTGCCACCAGTGATTCCAGGAATGGTGAAAAACTGTTTTTT.

This clone was seen a single time. This chain uses TRBV3-1 (or the pseudogene TRBV3-2) with TRBJ2-5; 9 bases line up with TRBD1. J was trimmed by 5 bases and V by 3 bases; bases with no gene match: 7. Germline CDR1 LGHDT, CDR2 YNNKEL (reference sequence). CDR3 length equals 15 residues. The CDR3 loop is CASSQAGTGTETQYF. Here the CDR3 DNA reads TGTGCCAGCAGCCAGGCCGGGACAGGGACGGAGACCCAGTACTTC.

The chain combines TRBV19 with TRBJ2-1; 11 bases align to TRBD1. CDR3 length: 15 residues. Germline values: CDR1 LNHDA, CDR2 SQIVND (reference sequence). Losses at the gene ends were 6 bases for V and 8 bases for J; bases not matched to a gene: 9. CDR3 nucleotide sequence: TGTGCCAGTAGAACCGGGACAGGGGGTCGCGATGAGCAGTTCTTC. This translates into CASRTGTGGRDEQFF.

The chain combines TRBV3-1 (or the pseudogene TRBV3-2) with TRBJ2-7; D gene uncertain. CDR1 and CDR2 from the germline V gene are LGHDT and YNNKEL (reference sequence). The CDR3 sequence is 15 residues long. Trimming took off 1 base at V and 7 bases at J, with 17 bases between the two ends. The CDR3 region has the DNA TGTGCCAGCAGCCAAGCCACCAGGTTGGTTGTGGAGCAGTACTTC. This encodes CASSQATRLVVEQYF.

V usage is TRBV4-2 and J usage is TRBJ1-1; D not resolved. Germline V gene lookup returns CDR1 LGHNA and CDR2 YNFKEQ. The germline V and J ends were trimmed by 4 bases and 1 base, with 13 bases remaining between them. This CDR3 is 15 amino acids long. CDR3 nucleotide sequence: TGTGCCAGCAGCCCTGCAACCGACCGGAACACTGAAGCTTTCTTT. It codes for CASSPATDRNTEAFF.

The V call is TRBV3-1 (or the pseudogene TRBV3-2), the J call TRBJ2-3; TRBD2 aligns across 9 bases. The CDR3 contains 14 residues. J gave up 11 bases and V 1 base, and 7 bases lay outside the gene matches. Germline-derived CDR1 and CDR2 are LGHDT and YNNKEL (reference sequence). CDR3 nucleotide sequence: TGTGCCAGCAGCCAAGGACTAGCGGAGAGGGGGCAGTATTTT. Translation gives CASSQGLAERGQYF.

The chain carries TRBV5-1 and TRBJ2-1, with TRBD1 matching 7 bases. CDR3 length equals 15 residues. The germline gives CDR1 SGHRS, CDR2 YFSETQ. V shed 5 bases, J shed 5 bases, and the junction held 10 bases outside the gene matches. The CDR3 loop reads CASSLEGAKNNEQFF. The CDR3 nucleotides are TGCGCCAGCAGTCTCGAGGGGGCGAAAAACAATGAGCAGTTCTTC.

This rearrangement joins TRBV3-1 (or the pseudogene TRBV3-2) to TRBJ1-4; maybe TRBD1 (5 bases). V was cut by 4 bases and J by 10 bases, with 13 bases left in between. The CDR3 length is 13 residues. Germline CDR1 reads LGHDT; CDR2 reads YNNKEL (reference sequence). The CDR3 spells CASSRTRDGKLFF. Written as DNA, the CDR3 is TGTGCCAGCAGCCGCACCCGGGACGGAAAACTGTTTTTT.

The V call is TRBV24-1, the J call TRBJ2-5, with TRBD1 matching 7 bases. This CDR3 contains 11 residues. In germline, CDR1 is KGHDR, CDR2 SFDVKD. V gave up 9 bases and J gave up 3 bases; unmatched junction bases: 0. CDR3 sequence reads: CATGTEETQYF. The CDR3 bases are TGTGCCACCGGGACAGAAGAGACCCAGTACTTC.

The gene calls are TRBV11-3 and TRBJ2-3, with unresolved D. The CDR3 extends over 13 amino acids. Deletions cut 5 bases from V and 4 bases from J, with 10 bases between. Germline V gene lookup returns CDR1 SGHNT and CDR2 YENEEA. CDR3 DNA sequence: TGTGCCAGCAGCCCTAGTCGGGCAGATACGCAGTATTTT. Protein: CASSPSRADTQYF.

A word on this clone: Other DNA sequences in this specimen translate into the identical CDR3. This rearrangement joins TRBV28 to TRBJ1-2; possibly TRBD1 for D (5 bases). The germline V gene encodes CDR1 MDHEN and CDR2 SYDVKM. CDR3 length equals 13 residues. V lost 3 bases and J 8 bases, leaving 13 bases between the germline ends. DNA for the CDR3: TGTGCCAGCAGTTTCCGCCAGGGAGGAGGCTACACCTTC. Protein: CASSFRQGGGYTF.

This clone was detected once. The chain recombines TRBV18 with TRBJ2-4; D could derive from TRBD1 or TRBD2 (5 bases each). The germline CDR1 and CDR2 sequences are KGHSH and LQKENI. The V and J ends lost 3 bases and 6 bases respectively, with 15 bases between them. CDR3 length: 15 amino acids. CDR3 DNA: TGTGCCAGCTCACCCGATACCGGGACGGCAAACATTCAGTACTTC. Protein: CASSPDTGTANIQYF.